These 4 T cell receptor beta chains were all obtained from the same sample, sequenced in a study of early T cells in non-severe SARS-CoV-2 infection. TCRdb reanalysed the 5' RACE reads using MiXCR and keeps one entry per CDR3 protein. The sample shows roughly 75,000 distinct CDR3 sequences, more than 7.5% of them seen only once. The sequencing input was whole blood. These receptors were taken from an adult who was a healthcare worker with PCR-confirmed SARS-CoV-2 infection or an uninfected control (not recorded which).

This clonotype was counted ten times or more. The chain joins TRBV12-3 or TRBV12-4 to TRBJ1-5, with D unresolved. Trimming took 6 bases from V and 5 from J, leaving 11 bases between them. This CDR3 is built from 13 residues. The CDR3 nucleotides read TGTGCCAGCAGCATCGAAAAATATCAGCCCCAGCATTTT. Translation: CASSIEKYQPQHF.

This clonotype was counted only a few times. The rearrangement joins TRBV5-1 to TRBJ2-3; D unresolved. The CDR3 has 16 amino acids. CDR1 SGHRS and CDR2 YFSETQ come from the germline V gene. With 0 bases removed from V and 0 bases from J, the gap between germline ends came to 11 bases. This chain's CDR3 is CASSLAGAASTDTQYF. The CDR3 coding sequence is TGCGCCAGCAGCTTGGCCGGAGCTGCCAGCACAGATACGCAGTATTTT.

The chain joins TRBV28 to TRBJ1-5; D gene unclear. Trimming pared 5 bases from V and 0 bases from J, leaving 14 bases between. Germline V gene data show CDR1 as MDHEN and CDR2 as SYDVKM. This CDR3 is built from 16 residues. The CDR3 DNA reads TGTGCCAGCAGTCTCGGTTACGCTTATAGCAATCAGCCCCAGCATTTT. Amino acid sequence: CASSLGYAYSNQPQHF.

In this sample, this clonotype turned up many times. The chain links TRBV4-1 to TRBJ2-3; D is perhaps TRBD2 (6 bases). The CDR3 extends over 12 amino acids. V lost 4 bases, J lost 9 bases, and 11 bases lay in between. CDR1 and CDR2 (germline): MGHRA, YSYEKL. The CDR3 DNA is TGCGCCAGCAGCCGGGAGGCGGAAACGCAGTATTTT. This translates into CASSREAETQYF.